These 19 T cell receptor beta chains were sequenced from one sample in a study of cytomegalovirus exposure and HLA in healthy donors. A multiplex PCR was run with 60 Vbeta primers and 13 Jbeta primers. Here immunoSEQ multiplex PCR was the method, and the copy in TCRdb shows in-frame clones only, minus some. The data hold 150,000 to 200,000 clones, with about 90% observed a single time. The specimen sequenced was PBMCs. Receptor source: a girl less than two years old in good health and CMV-seronegative.

V is TRBV6-5 and J is TRBJ2-7, with D perhaps TRBD2 (6 bases). The CDR3 runs to 15 residues. The germline gives CDR1 MNHEY, CDR2 SVGAGI. Between the trimmed V and J ends, which lost 6 bases and 0 bases, there was a span of 15 bases. CDR3 region: CASSLGGRYSYEQYF. The CDR3 DNA is TGTGCCAGCAGCCTCGGGGGACGGTACTCCTACGAGCAGTACTTC.

V usage is TRBV5-6 and J usage is TRBJ1-2; TRBD1 matches at 8 bases. There are 14 residues in the CDR3. Germline V gives CDR1 SGHDT, CDR2 YYEEEE. The ends lost 5 bases at V and 4 bases at J; junction bases unmatched: 7. DNA for the CDR3: TGTGCCAGCAGTTGGGACAGGCCCGCCTATGGCTACACCTTC. It specifies CASSWDRPAYGYTF.

Only one count was recorded for this clone. The chain links TRBV5-1 to TRBJ1-1; 9 bases agree with TRBD1. Germline assignment: CDR1 SGHRS and CDR2 YFSETQ. V shed 4 bases and J 5 bases; nucleotides not matched to a gene: 6. The CDR3 consists of 14 residues. CDR3 DNA sequence: TGCGCCAGCAGCACGGGACAGGGAAGGACTGAAGCTTTCTTT. Its protein product is CASSTGQGRTEAFF.

The chain carries TRBV6-6 and TRBJ2-7; 7 bases are shared with TRBD2. Unmatched junction bases numbered 1, after V lost 2 bases and J lost 9 bases. CDR3 length: 11 residues. The germline CDR1 and CDR2 sequences are MNHNY and SVGAGI (reference sequence). The CDR3, as DNA: TGTGCCAGCAGTTACCAGCGGGGGCAGTACTTC. Residues: CASSYQRGQYF.

This rearrangement joins TRBV7-8 to TRBJ1-2, with 8 bases identical to TRBD1. This CDR3 has 14 residues. Germline CDR1 and CDR2: SGHVS and FQNEAQ. V shed 0 bases, J shed 3 bases, and the junction held 0 bases outside the gene matches. CDR3 bases: TGTGCCAGCAGCTTAGCGACAGGGGACTATGGCTACACCTTC. This codes for CASSLATGDYGYTF.

The rearrangement joins TRBV7-9 to TRBJ2-2, with a tentative D call TRBD1 (6 bases). The CDR3 covers 14 residues. Germline V lookup: CDR1 SEHNR, CDR2 FQNEAQ (reference sequence). The germline V and J ends were trimmed by 5 bases and 1 base, with 8 bases remaining between them. CDR3 residues: CASSRTENTGELFF. CDR3 bases: TGTGCCAGCAGCCGGACAGAGAACACCGGGGAGCTGTTTTTT.

The chain recombines TRBV15 with TRBJ2-3; 13 nucleotides line up with TRBD2. Germline V lookup: CDR1 LNHNV, CDR2 YYDKDF (reference sequence). The CDR3 contains 20 residues. Trimming at V came to 0 bases and at J to 0 bases, leaving 9 bases not matched to a gene. The CDR3 loop reads CATSREVPGLAGYSTDTQYF. CDR3 in DNA: TGTGCCACCAGCAGAGAAGTGCCGGGACTAGCGGGATACAGCACAGATACGCAGTATTTT.

As concerns this clone: Distinct nucleotide sequences in the sample also encode this CDR3. The genes are TRBV18 and TRBJ2-7; TRBD1 matches at 11 bases. V lost 3 bases, J lost 2 bases, and 0 bases stayed unmatched. Germline lookup yields CDR1 KGHSH and CDR2 LQKENI. There are 14 residues in the CDR3. CDR3 amino acids: CASSPGQGAYEQYF. DNA for the CDR3: TGTGCCAGCTCACCGGGACAGGGGGCCTACGAGCAGTACTTC.

CDR3 in amino acids: CASTNSLYNSPLHF. CDR3 in DNA: TGTGCCAGCACAAACAGCCTCTATAATTCACCCCTCCACTTT. The chain is built from TRBV6-5 and TRBJ1-6; D gene unclear. The CDR3 contains 14 residues. With 7 bases removed from V and 3 bases from J, the gap between germline ends came to 10 bases. Germline V CDR1 and CDR2: MNHEY, SVGAGI.

The genes are TRBV6-6 and TRBJ2-2; D might be TRBD2 (6 bases). Trimming left V 5 bases short and J 7 bases short, with 11 bases between. Germline values: CDR1 MNHNY, CDR2 SVGAGI (reference sequence). This CDR3 has 13 residues. DNA of the CDR3: TGTGCCAGCAGTACCCTAGCGAACGGGGAGCTGTTTTTT. Protein product: CASSTLANGELFF.

The CDR3: CASSPGGSNTEAFF. The CDR3 coding sequence is TGTGCCAGCAGCCCAGGGGGCTCGAACACTGAAGCTTTCTTT. The V gene is TRBV7-9, the J gene TRBJ1-1, with 8 positions matching TRBD1. Losses at the gene ends were 5 bases for V and 1 base for J; bases not matched to a gene: 3. The CDR3 runs to 14 residues. CDR1 SEHNR and CDR2 FQNEAQ come from the germline V gene (reference sequence).

The gene calls are TRBV20-1 and TRBJ1-2; no clear D gene. Germline-derived CDR1 and CDR2 are DFQATT and SNEGSKA (reference sequence). The CDR3 is made up of 11 amino acids. Trimming shortened V by 6 bases and J by 8 bases, and 13 bases separated the two germline ends. DNA of the CDR3: TGCAGTGCCGCCCCGTCAGGAGGCTACACCTTC. This translates into CSAAPSGGYTF.

The chain employs TRBV7-3 and TRBJ1-1; D gene uncertain. From germline, CDR1 is SGHTA and CDR2 FQGTGA. V lost 0 bases and J lost 1, with 6 bases in between. CDR3 length: 14 residues. The CDR3 loop is CASSLTHGNTEAFF. The CDR3 region has the DNA TGTGCCAGCAGCTTAACCCACGGGAACACTGAAGCTTTCTTT.

This chain uses TRBV11-2 with TRBJ2-7; D gene uncertain. Germline assignment: CDR1 SGHAT and CDR2 FQNNGV. V lost 0 bases to trimming and J lost 3 bases, with 9 bases between them. This CDR3 is 14 amino acids long. CDR3 in DNA: TGTGCCAGCAGCTTAGACCCGAGCATCTACGAGCAGTACTTC. Protein sequence: CASSLDPSIYEQYF.

This rearrangement joins TRBV7-9 to TRBJ2-3, with D possibly matching TRBD2 (6 bases). The ends were cut back, 1 base at V and 2 bases at J, with 16 bases in the middle. Germline V gene sequence: CDR1 SEHNR, CDR2 FQNEAQ (reference sequence). The CDR3 extends over 17 amino acids. CDR3 sequence (DNA): TGTGCCAGCAGCTTAGGCGCGGGGCCGCCCCTCACAGATACGCAGTATTTT. This sequence encodes CASSLGAGPPLTDTQYF.

This chain joins TRBV7-3 and TRBJ1-6; D may be TRBD1 (5 bases). CDR1 and CDR2 (germline): SGHTA, FQGTGA. The CDR3 is made up of 17 amino acids. Trimming took 1 base from V and 6 from J, leaving 16 bases between them. This CDR3 reads CASSLRPLGGGNSPLHF. CDR3 DNA: TGTGCCAGCAGCTTAAGGCCACTGGGGGGGGGTAATTCACCCCTCCACTTT. Combining the CDR3 with reference TRBV7-3 and TRBJ1-6 gives the whole variable domain GAGVSQTPSNKVTEKGKYVELRCDPISGHTALYWYRQSLGQGPEFLIYFQGTGAADDSGLPNDRFFAVRPEGSVSTLKIQRTERGDSAVYLCASSLRPLGGGNSPLHFGNGTRLTVT.

The chain recombines TRBV19 with TRBJ2-7; D is undetermined. The CDR3 sequence is 13 residues long. Germline CDR1 and CDR2: LNHDA and SQIVND (reference sequence). Trimming took off 7 bases at V and 5 bases at J, with 15 bases between the two ends. CDR3 amino acids: CASTPAGVDEQYF. The CDR3 region has the DNA TGTGCCAGTACCCCGGCAGGTGTTGACGAGCAGTACTTC.

The chain joins TRBV5-1 to TRBJ1-2; D may be TRBD1 (5 bases). V shed 2 bases and J shed 3 bases, with 11 bases lying between them. This CDR3 has 14 residues. The germline gives CDR1 SGHRS, CDR2 YFSETQ. This chain's CDR3 is CASSLDGAYYGYTF. CDR3 bases: TGCGCCAGCAGCTTAGATGGGGCTTACTATGGCTACACCTTC. The whole variable domain, remainder taken from reference TRBV5-1 and TRBJ1-2, is KAGVTQTPRYLIKTRGQQVTLSCSPISGHRSVSWYQQTPGQGLQFLFEYFSETQRNKGNFPGRFSGRQFSNSRSEMNVSTLELGDSALYLCASSLDGAYYGYTFGSGTRLTVV.

This rearrangement joins TRBV30 to TRBJ2-7, with TRBD1 matching 11 bases. CDR1 and CDR2 (germline): GTSNPN, SVGIG (reference sequence). The trim removed 2 bases at V and 5 bases at J, leaving 8 bases unmatched. This CDR3 contains 15 residues. The chain's CDR3 is CAWSLPGTGGDEQYF. CDR3 coding DNA: TGTGCCTGGAGTCTGCCCGGGACAGGGGGGGACGAGCAGTACTTC.